This T cell receptor beta chain was sequenced in a study of blood T cell repertoires in COVID-19. Study context: COVID-19 samples collected from the United States, Italy and Spain covered acute and convalescent phases. Nucleic acid was either cDNA or gDNA, and it came from T cells, B-cell-depleted T cells, or PBMCs.

Some clones are missing from TCRdb's copy, which holds only in-frame ones; the method was immunoSEQ multiplex PCR. The data show 130,000 to 150,000 clones, 87% seen once. The CDR3 sequence is 13 residues long. Germline trimming cut 6 bases from V and 4 bases from J; bases unmatched to any gene: 2. CDR1 MNHEY and CDR2 SVGAGI come from the germline V gene. This rearrangement joins TRBV6-5 to TRBJ1-1; 10 bases fit TRBD1. The TCR comes from a man between 50 and 59 years old who had recovered from COVID-19. Sequencing was done on a sample of peripheral blood. The CDR3 region is CASRRTGGTEAFF. The CDR3 DNA reads as TGTGCCAGCAGGCGGACAGGGGGCACTGAAGCTTTCTTT.